Presented here are 20 T cell receptor beta chains from one specimen sequenced in a study of cytomegalovirus exposure and HLA in healthy donors. With 60 Vbeta and 13 Jbeta primers, the PCR was carried out. Assay used: immunoSEQ multiplex PCR; TCRdb lists only in-frame clones, some missing. The table records about 210,000 clones, 82% of them present only once. The material sequenced was PBMCs. These TCRs come from a man aged 40-49 years in good health and CMV-seropositive.

This chain joins TRBV7-6 and TRBJ1-1, with a tentative D call TRBD1 (6 bases). V was pared by 2 bases and J by 0 bases, with 13 bases between. This CDR3 is 16 amino acids long. Germline CDR1 is SGHVS and CDR2 is FNYEAQ. The CDR3 region is CASSLKGQIMNTEAFF. The CDR3 nucleotides are TGTGCCAGCAGCTTAAAAGGACAGATCATGAACACTGAAGCTTTCTTT.

The chain recombines TRBV29-1 with TRBJ1-4, with 7 positions matching TRBD1. The CDR3 extends over 12 amino acids. Per germline, CDR1 SQVTM and CDR2 ANQGSEA. V was pared by 6 bases and J by 8 bases, with 6 bases of the junction left unmatched. The CDR3 DNA reads TGCAGCGTGGGACAGTTTGGGGAAAAACTGTTTTTT. This sequence encodes CSVGQFGEKLFF.

The chain has TRBV6-1 and TRBJ1-2; D might be TRBD1 (5 bases). V shed 5 bases and J shed 4 bases, with 14 bases lying between them. Germline CDR1 reads MNHNS; CDR2 reads SASEGT. The CDR3 is made up of 14 amino acids. CDR3 coding DNA: TGTGCCAGCAGTTCCTCATGGGGCCCCTATGGCTACACCTTC. It translates to CASSSSWGPYGYTF.

The chain carries TRBV5-1 and TRBJ1-6; 8 bases are shared with TRBD1. In germline, CDR1 is SGHRS, CDR2 YFSETQ. The junction had 6 bases not matched to a gene; V was cut back by 3 bases and J by 10 bases. The CDR3 has 14 residues. The CDR3 nucleotides read TGCGCCAGCAGCTCGGACAGGGCCGGATCACCCCTCCACTTT. Translation gives CASSSDRAGSPLHF.

The chain is built from TRBV9 and TRBJ2-1, with 9 bases identical to TRBD2. The CDR3 has 15 residues. The germline CDR1 and CDR2 sequences are SGDLS and YYNGEE. The V segment lost 3 bases and the J segment 4 bases; nucleotides outside the gene matches: 5. The CDR3, as DNA: TGTGCCAGCAGCGCCCGACTAGCGGAGTACAATGAGCAGTTCTTC. Translating gives CASSARLAEYNEQFF.

Only one count was recorded for this clone. This rearrangement joins TRBV27 to TRBJ2-2, with D perhaps matching TRBD1 (5 bases). The CDR3 sequence is 16 residues long. With 10 bases removed from V and 1 base from J, the gap between germline ends came to 19 bases. Germline CDR1 and CDR2: MNHEY and SMNVEV (reference sequence). The CDR3 coding sequence is TGTGCCACAGGAAGCTCAGGGAAAAGGAACACCGGGGAGCTGTTTTTT. This gives the protein CATGSSGKRNTGELFF.

This chain uses TRBV6-6 with TRBJ1-1; TRBD1 matches 8 bases. Germline V gene lookup returns CDR1 MNHNY and CDR2 SVGAGI (reference sequence). The CDR3 runs 14 residues. Germline trimming cut 6 bases from V and 1 base from J; bases unmatched to any gene: 4. CDR3: CASRPGGRNTEAFF. The CDR3 nucleotides read TGTGCCAGCAGACCAGGGGGCCGGAACACTGAAGCTTTCTTT.

The chain recombines TRBV18 with TRBJ2-7; D possibly corresponds to TRBD1 (5 bases). V dropped 5 bases and J dropped 0 bases, with 8 bases sitting between them. There are 13 residues in the CDR3. Germline V gives CDR1 KGHSH, CDR2 LQKENI. CDR3: CASSSTDSYEQYF. CDR3 DNA sequence: TGTGCCAGCTCATCGACAGACTCCTACGAGCAGTACTTC.

The chain combines TRBV19 with TRBJ1-5; D call uncertain. Between the trimmed V and J ends, which lost 3 bases and 6 bases, there was a span of 6 bases. The CDR3 extends over 12 amino acids. The germline V gene has CDR1 LNHDA and CDR2 SQIVND (reference sequence). As DNA, the CDR3 is TGTGCCAGTAGTATCGGCGGTCAGCCCCAGCATTTT. It yields the protein CASSIGGQPQHF. Full variable domain (missing parts from reference TRBV19 and TRBJ1-5): DGGITQSPKYLFRKEGQNVTLSCEQNLNHDAMYWYRQDPGQGLRLIYYSQIVNDFQKGDIAEGYSVSREKKESFPLTVTSAQKNPTAFYLCASSIGGQPQHFGDGTRLSIL.

In this sample, this clone turned up a few times. The CDR3 protein is CAWGDGQGTNEKLFF. For the CDR3, the DNA is TGTGCCTGGGGGGACGGACAGGGGACTAATGAAAAACTGTTTTTT. This sequence joins TRBV30 and TRBJ1-4, with 9 positions matching TRBD1. The length of the CDR3 is 15 residues. In germline, CDR1 is GTSNPN, CDR2 SVGIG (reference sequence). Unmatched junction bases numbered 6, after V lost 5 bases and J lost 2 bases. Full variable domain (outside the CDR3, taken from reference TRBV30 and TRBJ1-4): SQTIHQWPATLVQPVGSPLSLECTVEGTSNPNLYWYRQAAGRGLQLLFYSVGIGQISSEVPQNLSASRPQDRQFILSSKKLLLSDSGFYLCAWGDGQGTNEKLFFGSGTQLSVL.

The chain has TRBV5-6 and TRBJ2-1; D is perhaps TRBD1 (5 bases). V gave up 2 bases and J gave up 10 bases, with 10 bases separating them. Germline V gene data show CDR1 as SGHDT and CDR2 as YYEEEE. The CDR3 totals 12 residues. The CDR3 protein is CASSFTGKEQFF. CDR3 DNA sequence: TGTGCCAGCAGCTTTACAGGCAAAGAGCAGTTCTTC. The variable domain in full, with the rest retrieved from reference TRBV5-6 and TRBJ2-1, is DAGVTQSPTHLIKTRGQQVTLRCSPKSGHDTVSWYQQALGQGPQFIFQYYEEEERQRGNFPDRFSGHQFPNYSSELNVNALLLGDSALYLCASSFTGKEQFFGPGTRLTVL.

The chain combines TRBV19 with TRBJ2-7, with D unresolved. From germline, CDR1 is LNHDA and CDR2 SQIVND (reference sequence). The CDR3 is made up of 15 amino acids. V lost 1 base and J 3 bases, leaving 13 bases between the germline ends. The CDR3 DNA is TGTGCCAGTAGTATAGTTCCGGCGGCTAGCTACGAGCAGTACTTC. This gives the protein CASSIVPAASYEQYF. The full variable domain, completed using reference TRBV19 and TRBJ2-7, is DGGITQSPKYLFRKEGQNVTLSCEQNLNHDAMYWYRQDPGQGLRLIYYSQIVNDFQKGDIAEGYSVSREKKESFPLTVTSAQKNPTAFYLCASSIVPAASYEQYFGPGTRLTVT.

This clone appeared a few times. In DNA form, the CDR3 reads TGTGCCAGCAGCCTGGGACTTAGGGGCAATGAGCAGTTCTTC. Translating gives CASSLGLRGNEQFF. The chain recombines TRBV7-9 with TRBJ2-1, with D perhaps matching TRBD2 (6 bases). Trimming took 5 bases from V and 6 from J, leaving 14 bases between them. CDR3 length equals 14 residues. Germline V gene sequence: CDR1 SEHNR, CDR2 FQNEAQ (reference sequence).

DNA for the CDR3: TGTGCCAGTAGTACATCATCCAGGGGATTAACAGATACGCAGTATTTT. The encoded protein is CASSTSSRGLTDTQYF. The chain couples TRBV19 to TRBJ2-3, with D perhaps matching TRBD1 (6 bases). V was trimmed by 4 bases and J by 3 bases, leaving 17 bases between them. The germline gives CDR1 LNHDA, CDR2 SQIVND (reference sequence). CDR3 length: 16 amino acids.

V gene TRBV30 combines with J gene TRBJ1-2; 7 bases are shared with TRBD1. Germline-derived CDR1 and CDR2 are GTSNPN and SVGIG (reference sequence). The CDR3 has 14 residues. V trimming: 1 base; J trimming: 7 bases; junction bases outside the gene matches: 9. The CDR3 DNA follows: TGTGCCTGGAGTGCCCTCGACAGGGTTGGTGGCTACACCTTC. Amino acids: CAWSALDRVGGYTF.

A word on this clone: Other DNA sequences in the sample encode the same CDR3. The V call is TRBV5-1, the J call TRBJ2-7, with 8 positions matching TRBD2. Germline V CDR1 and CDR2: SGHRS, YFSETQ. V lost 4 bases and J lost 0; bases outside the gene matches: 6. This CDR3 comprises 15 residues. The CDR3 protein is CASSERSGGSYEQYF. In nucleotides, the CDR3 is TGCGCCAGCAGCGAACGCAGCGGGGGCTCCTACGAGCAGTACTTC.

V gene TRBV5-4 combines with J gene TRBJ2-3; D perhaps matches TRBD1 (5 bases). CDR3 length: 13 residues. The V end lost 5 bases, the J end lost 3 bases, and 10 bases lay between the germline ends. Germline V CDR1 and CDR2: SGHNT, YYREEE (reference sequence). The DNA of the CDR3 is TGTGCCAGCAGGGCTGGACATACAGATACGCAGTATTTT. It translates to CASRAGHTDTQYF.

This chain uses TRBV7-9 with TRBJ2-7; D possibly corresponds to TRBD2 (5 bases). V dropped 4 bases and J dropped 3 bases, with 13 bases sitting between them. The CDR3 has 14 amino acids. Germline-derived CDR1 and CDR2 are SEHNR and FQNEAQ (reference sequence). This CDR3 is CASSSISGGYEQYF. CDR3 nucleotide sequence: TGTGCCAGCAGCTCCATCTCCGGAGGCTACGAGCAGTACTTC.

The chain is built from TRBV7-8 and TRBJ1-1, with D uncertain. V dropped 5 bases and J dropped 1 base, with 11 bases sitting between them. Germline CDR1 reads SGHVS; CDR2 reads FQNEAQ. There are 14 residues in the CDR3. This CDR3 is CASSRRGGNTEAFF. The DNA of the CDR3 is TGTGCCAGCAGCCGAAGAGGCGGGAACACTGAAGCTTTCTTT.

The chain recombines TRBV9 with TRBJ2-3; 8 bases are shared with TRBD1. Losses at the gene ends were 2 bases for V and 2 bases for J; bases not matched to a gene: 4. Germline CDR1 reads SGDLS; CDR2 reads YYNGEE. This CDR3 region has 15 residues. This CDR3 is CASSVRTGITDTQYF. Here the CDR3 DNA reads TGTGCCAGCAGCGTCAGGACAGGGATCACAGATACGCAGTATTTT.